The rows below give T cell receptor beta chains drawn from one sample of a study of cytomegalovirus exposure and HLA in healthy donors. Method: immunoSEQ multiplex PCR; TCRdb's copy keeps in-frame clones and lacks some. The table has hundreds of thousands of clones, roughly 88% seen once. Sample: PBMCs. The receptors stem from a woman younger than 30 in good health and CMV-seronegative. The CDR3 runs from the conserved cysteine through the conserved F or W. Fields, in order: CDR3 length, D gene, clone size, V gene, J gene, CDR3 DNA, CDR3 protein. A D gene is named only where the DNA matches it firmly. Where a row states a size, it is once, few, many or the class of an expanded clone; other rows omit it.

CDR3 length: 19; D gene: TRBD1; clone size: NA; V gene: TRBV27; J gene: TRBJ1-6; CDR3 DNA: TGTGCCAGCAGTTTTCAGGCCAGGGGGTTCGGCTCCTATAATTCACCCCTCCACTTT; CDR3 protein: CASSFQARGFGSYNSPLHF
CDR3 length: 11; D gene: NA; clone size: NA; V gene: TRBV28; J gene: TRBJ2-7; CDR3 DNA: TGTGCCAGCAGTTGGCAGTACGAGCAGTACTTC; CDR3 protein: CASSWQYEQYF
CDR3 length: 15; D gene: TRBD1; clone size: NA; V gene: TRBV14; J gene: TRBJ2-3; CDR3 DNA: TGTGCCAGCAGCCAAGAAGAGGGGGCGGCAGATACGCAGTATTTT; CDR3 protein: CASSQEEGAADTQYF
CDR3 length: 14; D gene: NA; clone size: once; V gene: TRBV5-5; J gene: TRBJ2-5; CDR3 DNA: TGTGCCAGCACTGTATTGGGGGGAGAAGAGACCCAGTACTTC; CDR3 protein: CASTVLGGEETQYF
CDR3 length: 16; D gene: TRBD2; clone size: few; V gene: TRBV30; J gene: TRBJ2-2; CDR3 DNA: TGTGCCTGGAGTTTAAGACTAGCGGGAGCGTCCGGGGAGCTGTTTTTT; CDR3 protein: CAWSLRLAGASGELFF
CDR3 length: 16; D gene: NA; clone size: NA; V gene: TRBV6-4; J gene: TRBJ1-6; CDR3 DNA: TGTGCCAGCAGTGAGGGGGCGCCATCCTATAATTCACCCCTCCACTTT; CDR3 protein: CASSEGAPSYNSPLHF
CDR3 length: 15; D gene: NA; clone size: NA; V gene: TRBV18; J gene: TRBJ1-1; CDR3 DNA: TGTGCCAGCTCACCGCCAAATCCTATGAACACTGAAGCTTTCTTT; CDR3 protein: CASSPPNPMNTEAFF
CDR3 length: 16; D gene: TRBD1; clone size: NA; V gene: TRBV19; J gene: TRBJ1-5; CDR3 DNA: TGTGCCAGTAGTATCGGCGCCAAGGGGGCCCGGGAGCCCCAGCATTTT; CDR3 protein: CASSIGAKGAREPQHF
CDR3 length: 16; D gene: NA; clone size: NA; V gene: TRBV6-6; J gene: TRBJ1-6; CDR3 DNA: TGTGCCAGCAGTTACGGGGGGAGCTCCTATAATTCACCCCTCCACTTT; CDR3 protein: CASSYGGSSYNSPLHF
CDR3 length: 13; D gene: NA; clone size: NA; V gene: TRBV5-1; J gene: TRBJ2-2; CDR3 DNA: TGCGCCAGCAGCTTCACACATACCGGGGAGCTGTTTTTT; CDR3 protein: CASSFTHTGELFF
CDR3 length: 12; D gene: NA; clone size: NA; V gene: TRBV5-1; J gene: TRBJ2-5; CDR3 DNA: TGCGCCAGCGGACAGCCCCAAGAGACCCAGTACTTC; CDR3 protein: CASGQPQETQYF
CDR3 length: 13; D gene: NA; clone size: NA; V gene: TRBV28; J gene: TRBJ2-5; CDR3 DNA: TGTGCCAGCAGTTTGGGCCCAGGGAAGACCCAGTACTTC; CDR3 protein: CASSLGPGKTQYF
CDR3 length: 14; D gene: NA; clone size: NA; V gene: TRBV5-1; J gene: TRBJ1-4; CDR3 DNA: TGCGCCAGCTCCCAGGCAGCAACTAATGAAAAACTGTTTTTT; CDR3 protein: CASSQAATNEKLFF
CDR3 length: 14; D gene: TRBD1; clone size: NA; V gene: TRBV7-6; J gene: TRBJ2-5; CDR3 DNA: TGTGCCAGCAGCCGGGACAGGGCCCAAGAGACCCAGTACTTC; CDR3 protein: CASSRDRAQETQYF
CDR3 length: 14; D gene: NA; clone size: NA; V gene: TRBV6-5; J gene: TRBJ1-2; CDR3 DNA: TGTGCCAGCAGCCAGGGCCCAGCCTTCTATGGCTACACCTTC; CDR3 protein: CASSQGPAFYGYTF
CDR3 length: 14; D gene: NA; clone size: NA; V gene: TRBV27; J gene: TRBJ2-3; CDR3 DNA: TGTGCCAGCAGTTTATCGAGTACGACAGATACGCAGTATTTT; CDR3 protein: CASSLSSTTDTQYF
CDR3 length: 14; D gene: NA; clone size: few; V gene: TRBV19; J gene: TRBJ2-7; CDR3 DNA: TGTGCCAGTAGTATATCCGGGACAACCTACGAGCAGTACTTC; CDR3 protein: CASSISGTTYEQYF
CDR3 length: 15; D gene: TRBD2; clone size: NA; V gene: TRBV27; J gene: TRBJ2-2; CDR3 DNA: TGTGCCAGCAGTTTAGGGACTAGCAGGACCGGGGAGCTGTTTTTT; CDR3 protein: CASSLGTSRTGELFF
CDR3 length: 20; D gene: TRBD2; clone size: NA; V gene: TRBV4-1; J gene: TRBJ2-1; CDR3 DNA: TGCGCCAGCAGCCAAGAGAGGAATTCTGGACTAGGCCGCTCCTACAATGAGCAGTTCTTC; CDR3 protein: CASSQERNSGLGRSYNEQFF
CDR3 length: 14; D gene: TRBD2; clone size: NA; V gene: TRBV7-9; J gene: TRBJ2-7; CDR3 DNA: TGTGCCAGCTTTAACGGGAGGGTTTCCAACGAGCAGTACTTC; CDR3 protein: CASFNGRVSNEQYF
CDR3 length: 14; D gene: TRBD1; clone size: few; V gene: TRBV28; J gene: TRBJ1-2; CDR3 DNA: TGTGCCAGCAGTCCCGACAGGGGGCCTGGAGGCTACACCTTC; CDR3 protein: CASSPDRGPGGYTF
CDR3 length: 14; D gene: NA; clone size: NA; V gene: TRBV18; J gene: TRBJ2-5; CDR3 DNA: TGTGCCAGCTCAACAGGGACGTCCCAAGAGACCCAGTACTTC; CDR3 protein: CASSTGTSQETQYF
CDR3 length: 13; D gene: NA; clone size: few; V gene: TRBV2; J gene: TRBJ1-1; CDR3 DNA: TGTGCCACATCCTACGGCCCGCGCGGTGAAGCTTTCTTT; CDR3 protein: CATSYGPRGEAFF
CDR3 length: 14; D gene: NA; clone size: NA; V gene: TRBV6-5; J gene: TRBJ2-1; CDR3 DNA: TGTGCCAGCATTATTGGGGCGGACTACAATGAGCAGTTCTTC; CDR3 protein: CASIIGADYNEQFF
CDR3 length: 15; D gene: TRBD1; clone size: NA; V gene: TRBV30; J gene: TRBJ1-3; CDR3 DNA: TGTGCCTGGAGTAGAGGGGACAGCCGGGGAAACACCATATATTTT; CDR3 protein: CAWSRGDSRGNTIYF
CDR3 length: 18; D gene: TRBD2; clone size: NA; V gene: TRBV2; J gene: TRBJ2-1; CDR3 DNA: TGTGCCAGCAGTGTGGGGCTAGCGGGAGACTTCTCCTACAATGAGCAGTTCTTC; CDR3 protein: CASSVGLAGDFSYNEQFF
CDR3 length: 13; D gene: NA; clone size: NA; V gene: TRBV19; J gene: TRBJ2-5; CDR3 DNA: TGTGCCAGTAGCGCCGGGAGACAAGAGACCCAGTACTTC; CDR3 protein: CASSAGRQETQYF
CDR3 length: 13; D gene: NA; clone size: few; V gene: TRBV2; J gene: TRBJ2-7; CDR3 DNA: TGTGCCAGCGGACTGCTAGCGATGTACGAGCAGTACTTC; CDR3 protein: CASGLLAMYEQYF
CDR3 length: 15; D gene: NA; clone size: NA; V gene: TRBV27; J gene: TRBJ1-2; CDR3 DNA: TGTGCCAGCAGTTCAACCCACAGGACTAACTATGGCTACACCTTC; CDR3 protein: CASSSTHRTNYGYTF
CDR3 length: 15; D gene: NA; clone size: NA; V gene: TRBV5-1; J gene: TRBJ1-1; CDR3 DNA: TGCGCCAGCAGCTTGGAACAGGGCACTAACACTGAAGCTTTCTTT; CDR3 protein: CASSLEQGTNTEAFF
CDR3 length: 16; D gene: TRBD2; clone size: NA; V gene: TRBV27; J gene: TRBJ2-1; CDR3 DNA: TGTGCCAGCAGTTCATCCCTAGCGGGAACCTACAATGAGCAGTTCTTC; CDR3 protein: CASSSSLAGTYNEQFF
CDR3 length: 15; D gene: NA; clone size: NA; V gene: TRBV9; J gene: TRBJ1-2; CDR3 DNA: TGTGCCAGCAGCGTACTGACCCCTCTTAAGGGGGGCTACACCTTC; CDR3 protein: CASSVLTPLKGGYTF
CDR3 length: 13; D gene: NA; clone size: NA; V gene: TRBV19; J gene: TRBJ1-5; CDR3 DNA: TGTGCCAGTAGTCAGGACAGAAATCAGCCCCAGCATTTT; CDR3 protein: CASSQDRNQPQHF
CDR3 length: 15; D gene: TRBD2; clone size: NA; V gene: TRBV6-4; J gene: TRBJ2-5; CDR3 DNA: TGTGCCAGCAGTCACGGACTAGCGGATAAAGAGACCCAGTACTTC; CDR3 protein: CASSHGLADKETQYF
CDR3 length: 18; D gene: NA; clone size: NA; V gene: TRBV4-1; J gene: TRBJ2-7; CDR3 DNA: TGCGCCAGCAGCCAAGATTTTCGGCAGGGGCCTTTATCCTACGAGCAGTACTTC; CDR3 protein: CASSQDFRQGPLSYEQYF
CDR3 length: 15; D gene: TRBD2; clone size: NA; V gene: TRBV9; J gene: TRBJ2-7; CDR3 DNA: TGTGCCAGCAGCGCCGGGACTAGCGGGAGGTACGAGCAGTACTTC; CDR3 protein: CASSAGTSGRYEQYF
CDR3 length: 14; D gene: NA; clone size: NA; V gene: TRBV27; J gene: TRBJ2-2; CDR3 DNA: TGTGCCAGCAGTGGCCAGGGGAACACCGGGGAGCTGTTTTTT; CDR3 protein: CASSGQGNTGELFF
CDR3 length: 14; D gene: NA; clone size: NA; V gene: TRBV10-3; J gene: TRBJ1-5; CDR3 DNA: TGTGCCATCAGTGAGTCTCATAGCAATCAGCCCCAGCATTTT; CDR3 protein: CAISESHSNQPQHF
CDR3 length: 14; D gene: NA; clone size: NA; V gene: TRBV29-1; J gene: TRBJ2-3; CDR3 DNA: TGCAGCGTTGGGGTAGCCCAGAGCACAGATACGCAGTATTTT; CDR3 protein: CSVGVAQSTDTQYF
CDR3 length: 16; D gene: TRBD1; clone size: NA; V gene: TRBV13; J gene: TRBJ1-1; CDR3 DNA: TGTGCCAGCAGCTCCCCTTCAGAGACAGGGGTTACTGAAGCTTTCTTT; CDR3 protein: CASSSPSETGVTEAFF
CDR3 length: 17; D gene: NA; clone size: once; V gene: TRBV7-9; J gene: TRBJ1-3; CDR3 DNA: TGTGCCAGCAGCTCGCCTCAGGTCGGCCGGTCGGGAAACACCATATATTTT; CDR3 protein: CASSSPQVGRSGNTIYF
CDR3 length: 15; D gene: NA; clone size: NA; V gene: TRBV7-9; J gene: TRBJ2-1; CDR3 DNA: TGTGCCAGCAGCTCTATGACTAGAGGGGACAATGAGCAGTTCTTC; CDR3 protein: CASSSMTRGDNEQFF
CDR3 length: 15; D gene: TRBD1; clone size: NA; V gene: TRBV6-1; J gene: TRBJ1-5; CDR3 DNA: TGTGCCAGCATGACGGGACAGGGAAGGAGTCAGCCCCAGCATTTT; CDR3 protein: CASMTGQGRSQPQHF